At least ten counts were recorded for the clone carrying this T cell receptor (beta chain). What it binds is unknown. The data were obtained in a study of blood T cells in healthy people across ages. Points from the study as a whole: A greater number of naive CD4+ cells and higher diversity distinguished long-lived donors from aged donors.

This CDR3 region has 15 residues. Germline CDR1 reads SGHDT; CDR2 reads YYEEEE. V was pared by 4 bases and J by 4 bases, with 2 bases of the junction left unmatched. Using a J-beta primer mix together with a sample-barcoded 5' primer, a second PCR was run for 7 to 11 cycles. Each CDR3 protein is one row after TCRdb ran MiXCR on the 5' RACE reads. Of 650,000 to 1,000,000 distinct CDR3 sequences listed, around 36% are singletons. The specimen was blood. The chain links TRBV5-6 to TRBJ2-1, with 13 nucleotides matching TRBD2. The TCR originated in a man aged 18 to 29 in good health. The CDR3, as DNA: TGTGCCAGCAGCGGGACTAGCGGGACTTACAATGAGCAGTTCTTC. It specifies CASSGTSGTYNEQFF.